The 32 T cell receptor beta chains below were found in one sample sequenced in a study of blood T cell repertoires in COVID-19. Method: immunoSEQ multiplex PCR; TCRdb's copy keeps in-frame clones and lacks some. The sample consists of about 130,000 clones, approximately 85% of them appearing once. The material sequenced was peripheral blood. The source is a man older than 75 with active or convalescent COVID-19.

The V gene is TRBV7-2, the J gene TRBJ2-2; weak D call: TRBD1 (6 bases). There are 17 residues in the CDR3. Germline CDR1 SGHTA, CDR2 FQGNSA. The germline V and J ends were trimmed by 5 bases and 6 bases, with 22 bases remaining between them. In nucleotides, the CDR3 is TGTGCCAGCAGCCGGACGGACAGACCGTTTTCGGCCGGGGAGCTGTTTTTT. Translation: CASSRTDRPFSAGELFF.

This chain uses TRBV7-2 with TRBJ2-1, with 9 nucleotides matching TRBD1. Trimming at V came to 1 base and at J to 2 bases, leaving 6 bases not matched to a gene. Germline CDR1 and CDR2: SGHTA and FQGNSA. The CDR3 is 17 amino acids. Here the CDR3 DNA reads TGTGCCAGCAGCTTAGACTGGAGACAGGGGGCCTACAATGAGCAGTTCTTC. Protein product: CASSLDWRQGAYNEQFF.

The J gene is TRBJ1-5, the V gene TRBV4-1; the D gene is possibly TRBD1 (5 bases). CDR3 length: 15 amino acids. The V gene's germline CDR1 is MGHRA and CDR2 YSYEKL. The V end lost 3 bases, the J end lost 6 bases, and 15 bases lay between the germline ends. The CDR3 DNA is TGCGCCAGCAGCCAGTCTCCGGGCGGGGGTCAGCCCCAGCATTTT. This translates into CASSQSPGGGQPQHF.

This sequence joins TRBV11-2 and TRBJ2-7; 9 positions agree with TRBD2. With 2 bases clipped from V and 7 bases from J, the junction kept 12 bases outside the gene matches. This CDR3 has 16 residues. Germline assignment: CDR1 SGHAT and CDR2 FQNNGV. The CDR3 loop reads CASSLFPAGGDSEQYF. CDR3 DNA: TGTGCCAGCAGCTTATTCCCAGCGGGAGGTGATAGTGAGCAGTACTTC.

V and J are TRBV29-1 and TRBJ1-2; possibly TRBD1 for D (5 bases). Trimming pared 1 base from V and 1 base from J, leaving 13 bases between. The germline V gene has CDR1 SQVTM and CDR2 ANQGSEA. CDR3 length equals 15 residues. CDR3 region: CSVEGVQGLNYGYTF. CDR3 nucleotides: TGCAGCGTTGAAGGAGTCCAGGGACTTAACTATGGCTACACCTTC.

The chain carries TRBV21-1 and TRBJ1-1; the tabulated D call, TRBD1, remains unverified against the DNA. TRBV21-1 is termed a pseudogene. The CDR3 has 18 amino acids. CDR3 in amino acids: CASKEFMGRGDLNTEAFF. In DNA, the CDR3 is TGTGCCAGCAAGGAGTTTATGGGCAGGGGTGACTTGAACACTGAAGCTTTCTTT.

This chain joins TRBV12-3 or TRBV12-4 and TRBJ1-2, with D possibly being TRBD1 (5 bases). This CDR3 region has 12 residues. V shed 3 bases and J shed 6 bases, with 8 bases lying between them. CDR3 protein: CASSFGGDGYTF. The CDR3 region has the DNA TGTGCCAGCAGTTTCGGGGGTGATGGCTACACCTTC.

The chain has TRBV6-5 and TRBJ1-1; 7 nucleotides align to TRBD1. This CDR3 is built from 14 residues. V lost 5 bases and J lost 6; bases outside the gene matches: 9. CDR1 and CDR2 (germline): MNHEY, SVGAGI. CDR3: CASSNNRGTAEAFF. The CDR3 bases are TGTGCCAGCAGTAACAACAGGGGAACGGCTGAAGCTTTCTTT.

This clone showed up just a few times. In nucleotides, the CDR3 is TGTGCCAGTAGTAGGGACAGACGAGGATATGGCTACACCTTC. Translation: CASSRDRRGYGYTF. The rearrangement joins TRBV19 to TRBJ1-2, with 7 positions matching TRBD1. Germline V gives CDR1 LNHDA, CDR2 SQIVND (reference sequence). This CDR3 is 14 amino acids long. V lost 4 bases to trimming and J lost 5 bases; unmatched junction nucleotides: 7.

J is TRBJ2-7 and V is TRBV7-2, with 8 positions matching TRBD2. Germline V gives CDR1 SGHTA, CDR2 FQGNSA. Trimming cost V 7 bases and J 0 bases; bases outside gene matches: 11. This CDR3 comprises 16 residues. CDR3 residues: CASTRGGTTASYEQYF. DNA for the CDR3: TGTGCCAGCACCCGGGGGGGGACCACGGCCTCCTACGAGCAGTACTTC.

This clone occurred once. The chain carries TRBV20-1 and TRBJ2-7; maybe TRBD2 (6 bases). The CDR3 runs to 15 residues. Trimming pared 3 bases from V and 0 bases from J, leaving 15 bases between. Germline V gives CDR1 DFQATT, CDR2 SNEGSKA (reference sequence). The DNA for the CDR3 is TGCAGTGCTAGTCCAGACGGGAGAAGCTCCTACGAGCAGTACTTC. Its protein is CSASPDGRSSYEQYF.

The gene calls are TRBV18 and TRBJ1-6, with D perhaps matching TRBD1 (6 bases). Germline V gene lookup returns CDR1 KGHSH and CDR2 LQKENI. Trimming removed 3 bases at V and 10 bases at J, with 13 bases between. This CDR3 contains 14 residues. The CDR3 here is CASSPPGQWSPLHF. The CDR3 region has the DNA TGTGCCAGCTCACCCCCGGGACAATGGTCACCCCTCCACTTT.

This clone has just a few counts. The chain uses TRBV30 and TRBJ2-3; D is perhaps TRBD2 (6 bases). V lost 4 bases, J lost 4 bases, and 18 bases lay in between. Germline V gene lookup returns CDR1 GTSNPN and CDR2 SVGIG (reference sequence). This CDR3 has 15 residues. The CDR3 bases are TGTGCCTGGAAAAACGGGATGGGGGGATCAGATACGCAGTATTTT. It yields the protein CAWKNGMGGSDTQYF. The whole variable domain, remainder taken from reference TRBV30 and TRBJ2-3, is SQTIHQWPATLVQPVGSPLSLECTVEGTSNPNLYWYRQAAGRGLQLLFYSVGIGQISSEVPQNLSASRPQDRQFILSSKKLLLSDSGFYLCAWKNGMGGSDTQYFGPGTRLTVL.

The chain recombines TRBV2 with TRBJ1-1; 10 positions match TRBD1. There are 16 residues in the CDR3. Germline V gives CDR1 SNHLY, CDR2 FYNNEI. V was clipped by 4 bases and J by 1 base; unmatched bases: 6. Here the CDR3 reads CASSGDRGFRNTEAFF. The CDR3 DNA is TGTGCCAGCAGTGGGGACAGGGGTTTCCGGAACACTGAAGCTTTCTTT.

This chain connects TRBV5-6 to TRBJ1-1; no definite D call. The V end lost 1 base, the J end lost 5 bases, and 3 bases lay between the germline ends. The CDR3 totals 11 residues. Germline V gives CDR1 SGHDT, CDR2 YYEEEE. The CDR3 sequence: CASSLQTEAFF. DNA of the CDR3: TGTGCCAGCAGCTTGCAAACTGAAGCTTTCTTT.

The chain combines TRBV6-5 with TRBJ2-7; 10 nucleotides align to TRBD1. Trimming cost V 6 bases and J 5 bases; bases outside gene matches: 10. Germline V gene sequence: CDR1 MNHEY, CDR2 SVGAGI. CDR3 size: 15 residues. CDR3 amino acids: CASSRGTGASHEQYF. CDR3 nucleotides: TGTGCCAGCAGCCGTGGGACAGGGGCTTCCCACGAGCAGTACTTC.

The V gene is TRBV20-1, the J gene TRBJ1-4; D call uncertain. Germline CDR1 DFQATT, CDR2 SNEGSKA (reference sequence). V was trimmed by 3 bases and J by 7 bases, leaving 12 bases between them. The CDR3 has 13 amino acids. The CDR3 loop reads CSASLLASEKLFF. CDR3 coding DNA: TGCAGTGCTAGTTTGCTTGCTAGTGAAAAACTGTTTTTT.

J is TRBJ2-5 and V is TRBV15, with 10 nucleotides matching TRBD1. CDR3 size: 16 residues. Germline V lookup: CDR1 LNHNV, CDR2 YYDKDF (reference sequence). V trimming: 3 bases; J trimming: 5 bases; junction bases outside the gene matches: 9. CDR3 residues: CATSSDLTGGRETQYF. The CDR3 DNA sequence: TGTGCCACCAGCAGTGACCTGACAGGGGGCAGGGAGACCCAGTACTTC.

A few counts support this clone. The chain employs TRBV28 and TRBJ2-3; TRBD1 agrees at 10 bases. CDR3 length: 17 residues. Germline CDR1 and CDR2: MDHEN and SYDVKM. After removal of 6 bases from V and 0 bases from J, the junction contained 9 bases not matched to a gene. The CDR3 protein is CASSDRDRGWSTDTQYF. CDR3 DNA sequence: TGTGCCAGCAGCGATCGGGACAGGGGTTGGAGCACAGATACGCAGTATTTT.

The chain joins TRBV11-2 to TRBJ2-5, with D possibly matching TRBD1 (6 bases). Germline lookup yields CDR1 SGHAT and CDR2 FQNNGV. This CDR3 has 16 residues. The V end lost 1 base, the J end lost 2 bases, and 14 bases lay between the germline ends. The CDR3 loop reads CASSLGRGVGQETQYF. The CDR3 DNA reads TGTGCCAGCAGCTTAGGCAGGGGAGTAGGGCAAGAGACCCAGTACTTC.

A single count supports this clone. The J gene is TRBJ1-1, the V gene TRBV25-1; TRBD1 aligns across 7 bases. The length of the CDR3 is 14 residues. The germline CDR1 and CDR2 sequences are MGHDK and SYGVNS. V dropped 3 bases and J dropped 3; count of bases not matched to a gene: 4. In nucleotides, the CDR3 is TGTGCCAGCAGTGAGACAGGGCCCCACACTGAAGCTTTCTTT. Encoded protein: CASSETGPHTEAFF.

The chain carries TRBV5-1 and TRBJ2-2; D unclear. The CDR3 is 16 amino acids. The germline CDR1 and CDR2 sequences are SGHRS and YFSETQ. Trimming shortened V by 1 base and J by 1 base, and 11 bases separated the two germline ends. The CDR3 region has the DNA TGCGCCAGCAGCTTGAGAGATAGATTGAACACCGGGGAGCTGTTTTTT. Encoded protein: CASSLRDRLNTGELFF.

J is TRBJ2-7 and V is TRBV6-5, with 9 bases lining up with TRBD1. The CDR3 extends over 14 amino acids. Germline-derived CDR1 and CDR2 are MNHEY and SVGAGI. Trimming cost V 6 bases and J 7 bases; bases outside gene matches: 10. The CDR3 is CASRVQGAPGEQYF. The CDR3 DNA sequence: TGTGCCAGCAGAGTACAGGGGGCGCCGGGGGAGCAGTACTTC.

J is TRBJ2-3 and V is TRBV6-5, with 9 positions matching TRBD2. Trimming took 0 bases from V and 7 from J; bases not matched to a gene: 5. The CDR3 covers 15 residues. CDR1 and CDR2 (germline): MNHEY, SVGAGI. This CDR3 is CASSYSGREGNTQYF. CDR3 nucleotide sequence: TGTGCCAGCAGTTACTCGGGGCGGGAGGGTAATACGCAGTATTTT.

The chain recombines TRBV11-3 with TRBJ2-1, with 9 bases aligning to TRBD2. Germline V gene sequence: CDR1 SGHNT, CDR2 YENEEA. The CDR3 loop spans 14 amino acids. V was clipped by 5 bases and J by 12 bases; unmatched bases: 11. The DNA for the CDR3 is TGTGCCAGCAGCCCGGATAGCGGGAGTAGGGTGCAGTTCTTC. Amino acids: CASSPDSGSRVQFF.

The rearrangement uses TRBV15 and TRBJ1-6; 7 bases agree with TRBD1. V was pared by 0 bases and J by 5 bases, with 7 bases of the junction left unmatched. The germline gives CDR1 LNHNV, CDR2 YYDKDF (reference sequence). The CDR3 length is 17 residues. CDR3 amino acids: CATSRDIGQENNSPLHF. The CDR3 DNA is TGTGCCACCAGCAGAGATATAGGACAGGAGAATAATTCACCCCTCCACTTT.

V is TRBV2 and J is TRBJ1-4, with 10 bases matching TRBD1. The CDR3 extends over 15 amino acids. With V trimmed by 6 bases and J by 8 bases, 9 bases remained unmatched. CDR1 and CDR2 (germline): SNHLY, FYNNEI. CDR3 bases: TGTGCCAGCAGCATAACCGGGACAGGGGACGAAAAACTGTTTTTT. Its protein product is CASSITGTGDEKLFF.

The chain uses TRBV3-1 (or the pseudogene TRBV3-2) and TRBJ2-3, with TRBD2 identical over 15 bases. V dropped 3 bases and J dropped 6; count of bases not matched to a gene: 1. From germline, CDR1 is LGHDT and CDR2 YNNKEL (reference sequence). The CDR3 is made up of 15 amino acids. The CDR3 sequence is CASSQGTSGGDTQYF. The CDR3 DNA follows: TGTGCCAGCAGCCAGGGGACTAGCGGGGGGGATACGCAGTATTTT.

This clone was seen just once. The V and J genes are TRBV29-1 and TRBJ2-1; TRBD2 matches at 7 bases. The germline gives CDR1 SQVTM, CDR2 ANQGSEA. The CDR3 sequence is 13 residues long. CDR3 loop: CSGGGDSYNEQFF. DNA of the CDR3: TGCTCCGGGGGAGGGGATTCCTACAATGAGCAGTTCTTC.

The chain links TRBV19 to TRBJ2-1; D is perhaps TRBD2 (5 bases). Germline loops: CDR1 LNHDA, CDR2 SQIVND (reference sequence). Trimming removed 5 bases at V and 4 bases at J, with 12 bases between. This CDR3 has 14 amino acids. CDR3: CASSPVGRYNEQFF. The CDR3 DNA sequence: TGTGCCAGTAGTCCCGTGGGGAGATACAATGAGCAGTTCTTC. Filled out from reference TRBV19 and TRBJ2-1, the complete variable domain reads DGGITQSPKYLFRKEGQNVTLSCEQNLNHDAMYWYRQDPGQGLRLIYYSQIVNDFQKGDIAEGYSVSREKKESFPLTVTSAQKNPTAFYLCASSPVGRYNEQFFGPGTRLTVL.

Only a few counts were recorded for this clone. This chain uses TRBV19 with TRBJ2-3; 12 bases are a match to TRBD2. This CDR3 is built from 18 residues. Germline V gene lookup returns CDR1 LNHDA and CDR2 SQIVND (reference sequence). V trimming: 3 bases; J trimming: 7 bases; junction bases outside the gene matches: 14. The CDR3 coding sequence is TGTGCCAGTAGTATCCTACCAGCGACTAGCGGGAGAGGGTATACGCAGTATTTT. Its translation: CASSILPATSGRGYTQYF.

This chain uses TRBV3-1 (or the pseudogene TRBV3-2) with TRBJ2-1; the match to TRBD2 covers 10 bases. Trimming cost V 4 bases and J 6 bases; bases outside gene matches: 6. Germline CDR1 reads LGHDT; CDR2 reads YNNKEL (reference sequence). This CDR3 is built from 15 residues. The CDR3, as DNA: TGTGCCAGCAGCCCACTAGCGGGGCGTCTCAATGAGCAGTTCTTC. Protein sequence: CASSPLAGRLNEQFF.